This note documents a single T cell receptor beta chain sequence. Antigen: not known. The data are from a study of shared clonotypes between healthy human individuals. General observations from the study: Shared across a handful of donors were roughly 5% of the naive CD4 clonotypes. Some clonotypes were shared by all four sorted-subset donors, while others were not shared. The non-shared ones had lower generation probabilities than the shared ones.

Naive CD8 cells, CD45RO-negative and positively selected for CCR7, excluded terminally differentiated effector memory CD45RA+ cells. Healthy and HIV-negative, the adult donors had no recent acute infections or vaccinations. TCRdb's table, derived via immunoSEQ multiplex PCR, lists solely in-frame clones and lacks some. The sample lists around 2,000,000 clones, approximately 94% occurring once. V shed 0 bases and J shed 1 base, with 7 bases lying between them. Germline V CDR1 and CDR2: SGHRS, YFSETQ. This CDR3 comprises 14 residues. V is TRBV5-1 and J is TRBJ1-1; a possible D gene is TRBD1 (5 bases). This receptor was obtained from a young man in good health. Sequencing used naive CD8+ T cells sorted from blood. The chain's CDR3 is CASSLGQRNTEAFF. In nucleotides, the CDR3 is TGCGCCAGCAGCTTGGGACAGAGGAACACTGAAGCTTTCTTT. The whole variable domain, filled in from reference TRBV5-1 and TRBJ1-1, reads KAGVTQTPRYLIKTRGQQVTLSCSPISGHRSVSWYQQTPGQGLQFLFEYFSETQRNKGNFPGRFSGRQFSNSRSEMNVSTLELGDSALYLCASSLGQRNTEAFFGQGTRLTVV.